This T cell receptor beta chain was captured in a study of OX40 agonist ivuxolimab in advanced cancers. Study-level background: Patients took ivuxolimab, an agonistic anti-OX40 (CD134) antibody. Dose-escalation subjects each had hepatocellular carcinoma, melanoma, renal cell or head and neck cancer. Patients were around 83% male with ages about 23 to 90, mean about 54. Study results and limitations: There were also nonresponders showing low normalized T-cell clonal expansion.

Some clones are missing from TCRdb's copy, which holds only in-frame ones; the method was immunoSEQ multiplex PCR. This table has more than 65,000 clones, about 88% appearing once. With regard to this clone: Its antigen is not known.

CDR1 and CDR2 from the germline V gene are MNHEY and SVGAGI. The CDR3 is 14 amino acids. Between the trimmed V and J ends, which lost 10 bases and 2 bases, there was a span of 18 bases. The receptor was derived from an adult with an advanced solid tumor such as melanoma, head and neck, liver or kidney cancer. This chain connects TRBV6-5 to TRBJ2-7; D tentatively fits TRBD1 or TRBD2 (5 bases each). Sequences were derived from CD4+ or CD8+ T cells sorted from blood, sampled in a trial of the OX40 agonist ivuxolimab. The chain's CDR3 is CATTRDGFPYEQYF. The DNA of the CDR3 is TGTGCCACCACCCGGGACGGGTTCCCCTACGAGCAGTACTTC.